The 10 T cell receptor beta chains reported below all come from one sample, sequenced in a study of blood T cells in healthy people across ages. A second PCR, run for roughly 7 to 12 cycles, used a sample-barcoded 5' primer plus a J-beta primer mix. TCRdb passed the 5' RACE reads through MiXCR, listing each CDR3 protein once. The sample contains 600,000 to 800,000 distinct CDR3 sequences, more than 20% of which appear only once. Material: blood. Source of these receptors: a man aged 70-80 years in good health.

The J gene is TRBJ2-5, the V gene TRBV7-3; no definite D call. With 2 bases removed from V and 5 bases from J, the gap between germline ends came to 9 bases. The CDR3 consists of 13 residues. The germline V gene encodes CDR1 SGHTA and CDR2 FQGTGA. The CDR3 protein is CASSLSTSETQYF. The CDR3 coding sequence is TGTGCCAGCAGCTTATCGACGTCGGAGACCCAGTACTTC.

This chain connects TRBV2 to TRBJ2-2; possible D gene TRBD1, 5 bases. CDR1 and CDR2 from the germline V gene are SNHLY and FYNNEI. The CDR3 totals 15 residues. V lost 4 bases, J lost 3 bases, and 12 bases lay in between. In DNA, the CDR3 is TGTGCCAGCAGTGTCGAAGGGGCGCACACCGGGGAGCTGTTTTTT. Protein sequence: CASSVEGAHTGELFF.

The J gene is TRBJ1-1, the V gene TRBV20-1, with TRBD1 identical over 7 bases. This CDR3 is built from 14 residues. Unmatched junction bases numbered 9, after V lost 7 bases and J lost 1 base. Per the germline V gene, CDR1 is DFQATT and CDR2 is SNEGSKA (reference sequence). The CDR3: CSVLNYRGNTEAFF. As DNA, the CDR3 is TGCAGTGTTCTTAACTACAGGGGGAACACTGAAGCTTTCTTT.

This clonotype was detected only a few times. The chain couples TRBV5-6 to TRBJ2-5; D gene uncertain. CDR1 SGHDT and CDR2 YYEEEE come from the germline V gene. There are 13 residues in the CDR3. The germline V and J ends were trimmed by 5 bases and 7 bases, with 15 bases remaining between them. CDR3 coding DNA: TGTGCCAGCAGTCCTTTTTGGGAAGGGACCCAGTACTTC. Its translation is CASSPFWEGTQYF. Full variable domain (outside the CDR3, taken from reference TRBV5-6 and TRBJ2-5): DAGVTQSPTHLIKTRGQQVTLRCSPKSGHDTVSWYQQALGQGPQFIFQYYEEEERQRGNFPDRFSGHQFPNYSSELNVNALLLGDSALYLCASSPFWEGTQYFGPGTRLLVL.

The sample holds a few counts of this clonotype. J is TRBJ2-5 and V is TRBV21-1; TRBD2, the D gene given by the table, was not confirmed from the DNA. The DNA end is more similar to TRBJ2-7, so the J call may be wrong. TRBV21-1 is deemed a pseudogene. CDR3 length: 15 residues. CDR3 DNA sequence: TGTGCCAGCACCGCAACCGGGACTAGCGACTACGAGCAGTACTTC. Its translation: CASTATGTSDYEQYF.

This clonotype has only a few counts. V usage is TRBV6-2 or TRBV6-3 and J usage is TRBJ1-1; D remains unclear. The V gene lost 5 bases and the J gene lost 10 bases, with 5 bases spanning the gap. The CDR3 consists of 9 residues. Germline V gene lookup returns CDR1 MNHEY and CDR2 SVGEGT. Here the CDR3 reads CASSEGAFF. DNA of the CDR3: TGTGCCAGCAGTGAAGGAGCTTTCTTT.

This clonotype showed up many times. The CDR3, as DNA: TGTGCCAGCAGCCAAGATCTAGGGACTGAAGCTTTCTTT. This translates into CASSQDLGTEAFF. The chain links TRBV14 to TRBJ1-1; the D is unclear. Germline V gives CDR1 SGHDN, CDR2 FVKESK. This CDR3 spans 13 amino acids. Between the trimmed V and J ends, which lost 0 bases and 5 bases, there was a span of 7 bases.

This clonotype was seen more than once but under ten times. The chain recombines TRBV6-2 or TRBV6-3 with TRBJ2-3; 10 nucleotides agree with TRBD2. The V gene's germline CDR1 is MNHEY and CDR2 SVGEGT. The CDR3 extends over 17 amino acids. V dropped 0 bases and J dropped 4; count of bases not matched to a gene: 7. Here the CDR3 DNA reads TGTGCCAGCAGTTACTCGAACCTAGCGGGAGCCGCAGATACGCAGTATTTT. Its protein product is CASSYSNLAGAADTQYF.

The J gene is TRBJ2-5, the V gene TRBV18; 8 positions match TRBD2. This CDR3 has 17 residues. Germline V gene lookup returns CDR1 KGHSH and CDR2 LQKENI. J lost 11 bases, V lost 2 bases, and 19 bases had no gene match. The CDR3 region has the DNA TGTGCCAGCTCACCAAAATCGTCCGGAGCGGGAGATAGTGAGCAGTACTTC. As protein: CASSPKSSGAGDSEQYF.

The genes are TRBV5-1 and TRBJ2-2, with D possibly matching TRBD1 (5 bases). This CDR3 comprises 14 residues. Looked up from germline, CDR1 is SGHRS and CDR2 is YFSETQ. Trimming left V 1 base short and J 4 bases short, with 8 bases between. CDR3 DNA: TGCGCCAGCAGCTTGCGGCAGGGCACCGGGGAGCTGTTTTTT. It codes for CASSLRQGTGELFF.